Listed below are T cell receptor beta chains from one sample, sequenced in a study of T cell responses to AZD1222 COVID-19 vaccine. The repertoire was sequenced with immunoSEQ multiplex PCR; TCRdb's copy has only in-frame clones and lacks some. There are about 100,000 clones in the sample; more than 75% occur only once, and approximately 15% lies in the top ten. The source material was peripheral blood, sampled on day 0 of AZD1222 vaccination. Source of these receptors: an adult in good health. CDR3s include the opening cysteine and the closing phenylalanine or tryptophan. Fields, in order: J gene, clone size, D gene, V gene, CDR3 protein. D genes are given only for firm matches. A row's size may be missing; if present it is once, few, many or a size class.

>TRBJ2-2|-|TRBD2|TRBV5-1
CASSQKTSAGELFF
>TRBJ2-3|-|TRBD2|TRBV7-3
CASSRIAGGPGLSTDTQYF
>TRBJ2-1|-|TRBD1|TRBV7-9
CASSLVIQGDEQFF
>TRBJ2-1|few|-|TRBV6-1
CASSEALLKRSYNEQFF
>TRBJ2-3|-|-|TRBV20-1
CSARVAATQYF
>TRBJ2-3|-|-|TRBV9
CASSGLTGTRLDTQYF
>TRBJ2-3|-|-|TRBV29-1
CSGRTSTDTQYF
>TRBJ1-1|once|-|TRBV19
CASTQREKNTEAFF
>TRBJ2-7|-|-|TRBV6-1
CASSGGVPVGAGEQYF
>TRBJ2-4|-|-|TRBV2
CASSVQGTLAKNIQYF
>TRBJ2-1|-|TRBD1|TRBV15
CATSRGGQGMNEQFF
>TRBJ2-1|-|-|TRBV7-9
CASSLGSADLNEQFF
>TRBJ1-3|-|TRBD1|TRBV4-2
CASSQEGDRTSGNTIYF
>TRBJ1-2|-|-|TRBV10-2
CASSGAQTGEGANYGYTF
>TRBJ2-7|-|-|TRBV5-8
CASSLESYTPGFYEQYF
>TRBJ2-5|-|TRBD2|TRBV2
CASSLGLVETQYF
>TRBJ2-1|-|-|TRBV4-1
CASSQLSNEQFF
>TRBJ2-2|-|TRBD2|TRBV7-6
CASRYGTSGKSTGELFF
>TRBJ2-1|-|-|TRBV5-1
CASSFGGSRGDEQFF
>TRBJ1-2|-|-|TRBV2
CASTFWPPGGNYGYTF
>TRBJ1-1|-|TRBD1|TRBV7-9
CASSSGQGDTEAFF
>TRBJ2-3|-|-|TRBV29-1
CSVEELGGGDDTQYF
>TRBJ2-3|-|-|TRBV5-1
CASSLDMSTDTQYF
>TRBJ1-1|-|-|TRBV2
CASRGLNTEAFF
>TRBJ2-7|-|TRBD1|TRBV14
CASSQPGQGYEQYF
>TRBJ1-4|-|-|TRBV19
CASSIFGQNEKLFF
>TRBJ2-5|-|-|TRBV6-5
CASYGSVGVEETQYF